This T cell receptor (beta chain) is from a study of blood T cell repertoires in COVID-19. Overall study: Acute and convalescent COVID-19 specimens originated in the United States, Italy and Spain. The analysed material was cDNA or gDNA that came from T cells, B-cell-depleted T cells, or PBMCs.

Original processing methods: Nucleated cell number was recorded as an estimate derived from reference gene primer amplification. Produced via immunoSEQ multiplex PCR; TCRdb's table is partial and in-frame only. That table furnishes V, J and clone size, whereas the DNA furnished D and trimming. The table lists under 45,000 clones, 85% of them singletons, with around 14% in the top ten. Trimming removed 3 bases at V and 3 bases at J, with 6 bases between. This CDR3 has 13 residues. Germline CDR1 reads MNHEY; CDR2 reads SMNVEV (reference sequence). Sequencing was carried out using peripheral blood. The TCR was taken from a human donor in a cohort sampled during active COVID-19. The rearrangement links TRBV27 to TRBJ2-1; D is undetermined. The CDR3 bases are TGTGCCAGCAGTTTCGGGTTCTACAATGAGCAGTTCTTC. It specifies CASSFGFYNEQFF.